Below, 24 T cell receptor beta chains from the same sample are listed, as sequenced in a study of blood T cells in healthy people across ages. A sample-barcoded 5' primer and a J-beta primer mix were used in a second PCR of about 6 to 12 cycles. Each CDR3 protein is one row after TCRdb ran MiXCR on the 5' RACE reads. This sample has 600,000 or so distinct CDR3 sequences, with roughly 21% found just once. The sequenced sample consisted of blood. Every receptor here comes from a man between 70 and 80 years old in good health.

In its sample, this clonotype was seen a few times. The chain recombines TRBV2 with TRBJ1-3, with D unclear. CDR1 is SNHLY, CDR2 FYNNEI, per germline. The V end lost 4 bases, the J end lost 1 base, and 5 bases lay between the germline ends. The CDR3 is 13 residues long. The CDR3 nucleotides are TGTGCCAGCAGTGGATGGTCTGGAAACACCATATATTTT. Its translation: CASSGWSGNTIYF.

The chain combines TRBV5-1 with TRBJ2-5; 14 positions agree with TRBD2. The J call could be wrong; TRBJ2-7 is a better fit for the DNA end. This CDR3 has 15 residues. Germline CDR1 reads SGHRS; CDR2 reads YFSETQ. The CDR3 DNA reads as TGCGCCAGCAGCGGAGGGACTAGCGGGGGACACGAGCAGTACTTC. Translating gives CASSGGTSGGHEQYF.

About this clonotype: An end of the junction differs from the germline gene, which may be a read error. This chain connects TRBV12-3 or TRBV12-4 to TRBJ2-3; 9 positions agree with TRBD2. The CDR3 is 16 residues long. The CDR3 protein is CASSSVAGARADAQYF. The CDR3 DNA sequence: TGTGCCAGCAGTTCCGTAGCGGGAGCGAGAGCAGATGCGCAGTATTTT.

The CDR3 protein is CASSQGQGLGSYGYTF. The CDR3 bases are TGCGCCAGCAGCCAGGGACAGGGTCTGGGGAGCTATGGCTACACCTTC. This sequence joins TRBV4-1 and TRBJ1-2, with 9 bases fitting TRBD1. CDR3 length equals 16 residues. V trimming: 3 bases; J trimming: 4 bases; junction bases outside the gene matches: 9. Germline assignment: CDR1 MGHRA and CDR2 YSYEKL.

A few counts support this clonotype. The chain is built from TRBV15 and TRBJ2-1, with 7 bases aligning to TRBD2. CDR1 and CDR2 from the germline V gene are LNHNV and YYDKDF (reference sequence). J was trimmed by 0 bases and V by 0 bases; bases with no gene match: 2. The CDR3 sequence is 16 residues long. Written as DNA, the CDR3 is TGTGCCACCAGCAGAGAAGCGGGACGCTCCTACAATGAGCAGTTCTTC. It yields the protein CATSREAGRSYNEQFF. The full variable domain, in which reference TRBV15 and TRBJ2-1 provide the parts outside the CDR3, is DAMVIQNPRYQVTQFGKPVTLSCSQTLNHNVMYWYQQKSSQAPKLLFHYYDKDFNNEADTPDNFQSRRPNTSFCFLDIRSPGLGDTAMYLCATSREAGRSYNEQFFGPGTRLTVL.

This sequence joins TRBV28 and TRBJ2-7; 10 bases are shared with TRBD1. Germline values: CDR1 MDHEN, CDR2 SYDVKM. This CDR3 has 15 residues. V shed 5 bases, J shed 7 bases, and the junction held 11 bases outside the gene matches. The CDR3 DNA reads TGTGCCAGCAGTCACGGGACAGGGGTGGAGGGGGAGCAGTACTTC. Translated: CASSHGTGVEGEQYF.

This clonotype has only a few counts. The CDR3 region has the DNA TGTGCCAGCAGTTCCAACAGGGTCGTGGATTACGAGCAGTACTTC. Its translation: CASSSNRVVDYEQYF. The chain is built from TRBV28 and TRBJ2-1, with TRBD1 as a possible D gene (6 bases). The J call may be incorrect, as the DNA end agrees better with TRBJ2-7. From germline, CDR1 is MDHEN and CDR2 SYDVKM. This CDR3 is built from 15 residues.

V gene TRBV3-1 combines with J gene TRBJ2-5; 8 bases align to TRBD1. This CDR3 contains 16 residues. The V gene's germline CDR1 is LGHDT and CDR2 YNNKEL (reference sequence). V trimming: 5 bases; J trimming: 1 base; junction bases outside the gene matches: 9. CDR3 in DNA: TGTGCCAGCAGCTCACAAGAGGGGACAGGCCAAGAGACCCAGTACTTC. Protein sequence: CASSSQEGTGQETQYF.

This clonotype was seen only a few times. The rearrangement joins TRBV20-1 to TRBJ2-5; 10 bases line up with TRBD1. The assigned J gene may be wrong: the sequence end matches TRBJ2-1 better. There are 16 residues in the CDR3. Germline CDR1 reads DFQATT; CDR2 reads SNEGSKA (reference sequence). CDR3 sequence reads: CSARNLGQGGYNEQFF. In DNA form, the CDR3 reads TGCAGTGCTAGAAACCTCGGACAGGGGGGCTACAATGAGCAGTTCTTC.

The gene calls are TRBV5-1 and TRBJ2-4; D is unclear. Germline CDR1 SGHRS, CDR2 YFSETQ. The V end lost 1 base, the J end lost 10 bases, and 12 bases lay between the germline ends. The CDR3 has 13 residues. The chain's CDR3 is CASSLSQNSIQYF. The CDR3 nucleotides read TGCGCCAGCAGCTTGAGCCAGAATTCGATTCAGTACTTC. Drawing the rest from reference TRBV5-1 and TRBJ2-4, the complete variable domain is KAGVTQTPRYLIKTRGQQVTLSCSPISGHRSVSWYQQTPGQGLQFLFEYFSETQRNKGNFPGRFSGRQFSNSRSEMNVSTLELGDSALYLCASSLSQNSIQYFGAGTRLSVL.

V and J are TRBV5-5 and TRBJ2-7; a possible D gene is TRBD1 (6 bases). The V gene's germline CDR1 is SGHKS and CDR2 YYEKEE (reference sequence). The V and J ends lost 0 bases and 4 bases respectively, with 17 bases between them. The CDR3 sequence is 16 residues long. In nucleotides, the CDR3 is TGTGCCAGCAGCTTGGCCCAAGACAGGCTCCCTTACGAGCAGTACTTC. This encodes CASSLAQDRLPYEQYF.

This clonotype showed up just a few times. This sequence joins TRBV25-1 and TRBJ2-3; TRBD1 or TRBD2 may be the D gene (5 bases each). CDR3 length equals 14 residues. Trimming pared 9 bases from V and 4 bases from J, leaving 17 bases between. Germline V lookup: CDR1 MGHDK, CDR2 SYGVNS. CDR3 residues: CARTWGPPADTQYF. In nucleotides, the CDR3 is TGTGCCAGGACGTGGGGACCCCCCGCAGATACGCAGTATTTT.

The V and J genes are TRBV4-3 and TRBJ1-1; 7 bases align to TRBD1. Germline V gives CDR1 LGHNA, CDR2 YSLEER. This CDR3 spans 12 amino acids. V was clipped by 4 bases and J by 6 bases; unmatched bases: 2. CDR3 in DNA: TGCGCCAGCAGCCGAGACAGGGCTGAAGCTTTCTTT. Its protein is CASSRDRAEAFF.

This clonotype was seen ten or more times. The chain is built from TRBV24-1 and TRBJ2-1; 11 bases align to TRBD2. The V gene end was trimmed by 7 bases and the J gene end by 4 bases; junction bases not matched to a gene: 5. The CDR3 loop spans 15 amino acids. CDR1 KGHDR and CDR2 SFDVKD come from the germline V gene. The CDR3 sequence is CATSPTSGTYNEQFF. CDR3 DNA sequence: TGTGCCACCAGCCCGACTAGCGGGACATACAATGAGCAGTTCTTC.

The chain carries TRBV19 and TRBJ1-1; D gene uncertain. Trimming removed 4 bases at V and 5 bases at J, with 26 bases between. Germline CDR1 and CDR2: LNHDA and SQIVND (reference sequence). The CDR3 covers 18 residues. CDR3 loop: CASSSRFLTARWRTEAFF. CDR3 sequence (DNA): TGTGCCAGTAGTAGCCGGTTTTTGACTGCCCGCTGGAGGACTGAAGCTTTCTTT. The entire variable domain, with the rest obtained from reference TRBV19 and TRBJ1-1, is as follows: DGGITQSPKYLFRKEGQNVTLSCEQNLNHDAMYWYRQDPGQGLRLIYYSQIVNDFQKGDIAEGYSVSREKKESFPLTVTSAQKNPTAFYLCASSSRFLTARWRTEAFFGQGTRLTVV.

J is TRBJ2-4 and V is TRBV12-3 or TRBV12-4; D is ambiguous. V lost 3 bases, J lost 6 bases, and 9 bases lay in between. The CDR3 length is 13 residues. CDR3: CASSFLAVNIQYF. In nucleotides, the CDR3 is TGTGCCAGCAGTTTTTTGGCGGTAAACATTCAGTACTTC.

This clonotype was seen a handful of times. This chain links TRBV7-8 with TRBJ2-2; D is ambiguous. Germline V lookup: CDR1 SGHVS, CDR2 FQNEAQ. Trimming pared 6 bases from V and 2 bases from J, leaving 13 bases between. This CDR3 is built from 15 residues. DNA of the CDR3: TGTGCCAGCAGTTTGACCAGACCCAACACCGGGGAGCTGTTTTTT. As protein: CASSLTRPNTGELFF.

The V call is TRBV15, the J call TRBJ2-3, with 13 bases lining up with TRBD2. J gave up 3 bases and V 3 bases, and 9 bases lay outside the gene matches. The length of the CDR3 is 18 residues. The V gene's germline CDR1 is LNHNV and CDR2 YYDKDF (reference sequence). The chain's CDR3 is CATSSNLGLAGRTDTQYF. The CDR3 nucleotides are TGTGCCACCAGCAGCAATTTGGGACTAGCGGGGAGGACAGATACGCAGTATTTT. The full variable domain, completed using reference TRBV15 and TRBJ2-3, is DAMVIQNPRYQVTQFGKPVTLSCSQTLNHNVMYWYQQKSSQAPKLLFHYYDKDFNNEADTPDNFQSRRPNTSFCFLDIRSPGLGDTAMYLCATSSNLGLAGRTDTQYFGPGTRLTVL.

This chain connects TRBV20-1 to TRBJ2-5; 7 bases map to TRBD2. The CDR3 covers 14 residues. Germline CDR1 and CDR2: DFQATT and SNEGSKA (reference sequence). V gave up 2 bases and J gave up 5 bases; unmatched junction bases: 8. CDR3: CSARQRLAWETQYF. In DNA, the CDR3 is TGCAGTGCTAGACAAAGACTAGCTTGGGAGACCCAGTACTTC.

The J gene is TRBJ2-4, the V gene TRBV6-5; tentatively, D is TRBD2 (6 bases). Per germline, CDR1 MNHEY and CDR2 SVGAGI. Trimming shortened V by 5 bases and J by 6 bases, and 17 bases separated the two germline ends. This CDR3 has 15 amino acids. The CDR3 reads CASSPRRLGGNIQYF. The CDR3 coding sequence is TGTGCCAGCAGTCCTAGGCGGTTGGGGGGAAACATTCAGTACTTC.

The chain employs TRBV9 and TRBJ2-2; D call uncertain. There are 13 residues in the CDR3. Germline V lookup: CDR1 SGDLS, CDR2 YYNGEE. V dropped 0 bases and J dropped 7 bases, with 7 bases sitting between them. The CDR3 protein is CASSVVPRGELFF. For the CDR3, the DNA is TGTGCCAGCAGCGTAGTCCCCCGCGGGGAGCTGTTTTTT.

The V call is TRBV12-3 or TRBV12-4, the J call TRBJ1-1; D unclear. V lost 6 bases and J 5 bases, leaving 10 bases between the germline ends. The CDR3 runs 12 residues. The chain's CDR3 is CASSSFSTEAFF. The CDR3 nucleotides read TGTGCCAGCAGCTCGTTTAGTACTGAAGCTTTCTTT.

Turning to this clonotype: The junction departs from the called germline gene at one end, perhaps through a read error. The chain is built from TRBV20-1 and TRBJ2-7, with D possibly being TRBD2 (6 bases). The CDR3 has 13 residues. CDR1 and CDR2 from the germline V gene are DFQATT and SNEGSKA (reference sequence). In DNA, the CDR3 is TGCTGTGCTAGAGGGGACTCGGGGGACGAGCAGTACTTC. Amino acids: CCARGDSGDEQYF.

In this sample, this clonotype turned up a few times. This chain links TRBV2 with TRBJ2-5; tentatively, D is TRBD1 or TRBD2 (5 bases each). Germline loops: CDR1 SNHLY, CDR2 FYNNEI. This CDR3 is 14 amino acids long. Trimming removed 1 base at V and 7 bases at J, with 13 bases between. DNA for the CDR3: TGTGCCAGCAGTGAAGGGGACGGGCTAGGGACCCAGTACTTC. Translated, it gives CASSEGDGLGTQYF.